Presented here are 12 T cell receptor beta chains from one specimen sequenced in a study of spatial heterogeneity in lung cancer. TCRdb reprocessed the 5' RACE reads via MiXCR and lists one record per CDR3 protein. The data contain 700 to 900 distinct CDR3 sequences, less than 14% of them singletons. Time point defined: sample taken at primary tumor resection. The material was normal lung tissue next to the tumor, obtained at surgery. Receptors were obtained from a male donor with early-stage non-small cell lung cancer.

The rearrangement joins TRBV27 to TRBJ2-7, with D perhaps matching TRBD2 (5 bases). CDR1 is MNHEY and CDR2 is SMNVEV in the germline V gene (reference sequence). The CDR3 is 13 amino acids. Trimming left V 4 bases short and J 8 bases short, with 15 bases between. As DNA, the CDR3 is TGTGCCAGCAGTTCCACCCTCGCGGGTCAGCAGTACTTC. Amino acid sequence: CASSSTLAGQQYF.

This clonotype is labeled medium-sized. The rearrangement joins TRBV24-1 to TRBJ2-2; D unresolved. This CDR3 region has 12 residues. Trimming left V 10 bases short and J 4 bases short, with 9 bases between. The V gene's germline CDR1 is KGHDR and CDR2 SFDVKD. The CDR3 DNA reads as TGTGCCACGGGCGCTTCCACCGGGGAGCTGTTTTTT. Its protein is CATGASTGELFF.

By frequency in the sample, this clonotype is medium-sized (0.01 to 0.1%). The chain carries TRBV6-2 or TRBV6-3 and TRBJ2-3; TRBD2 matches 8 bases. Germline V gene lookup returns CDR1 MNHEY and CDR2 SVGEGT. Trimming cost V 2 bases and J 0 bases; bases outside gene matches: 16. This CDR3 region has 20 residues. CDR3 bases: TGTGCCAGCAGTTACCCAACCATGGCAGCGGGAGACACTAGCACAGATACGCAGTATTTT. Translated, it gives CASSYPTMAAGDTSTDTQYF.

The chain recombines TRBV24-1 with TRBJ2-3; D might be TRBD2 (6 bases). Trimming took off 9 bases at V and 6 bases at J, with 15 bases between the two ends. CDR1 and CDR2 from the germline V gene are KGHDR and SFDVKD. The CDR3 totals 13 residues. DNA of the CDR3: TGTGCCACCTCCCACCGGAGGGCGGATACGCAGTATTTT. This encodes CATSHRRADTQYF.

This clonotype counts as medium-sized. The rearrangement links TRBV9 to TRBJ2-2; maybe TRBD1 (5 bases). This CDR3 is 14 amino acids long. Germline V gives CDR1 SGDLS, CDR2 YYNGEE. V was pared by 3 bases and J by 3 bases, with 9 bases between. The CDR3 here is CASSGDSYTGELFF. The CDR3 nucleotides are TGTGCCAGCAGCGGCGACAGTTACACCGGGGAGCTGTTTTTT.

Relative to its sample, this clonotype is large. The CDR3 is CASSSPSRVTYNEQFF. The CDR3 DNA reads as TGTGCCAGCAGCTCCCCGAGCAGGGTAACCTACAATGAGCAGTTCTTC. V gene TRBV5-6 combines with J gene TRBJ2-1; D might be TRBD1 (5 bases). The CDR3 covers 16 residues. Germline CDR1 is SGHDT and CDR2 is YYEEEE. The V end lost 3 bases, the J end lost 2 bases, and 15 bases lay between the germline ends.

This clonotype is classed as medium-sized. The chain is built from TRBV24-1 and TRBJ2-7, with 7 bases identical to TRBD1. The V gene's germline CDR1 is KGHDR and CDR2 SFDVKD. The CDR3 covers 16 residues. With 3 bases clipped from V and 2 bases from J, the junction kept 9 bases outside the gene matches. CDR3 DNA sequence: TGTGCCACCAGTGATACAAGACAGGGATCTGCCTACGAGCAGTACTTC. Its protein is CATSDTRQGSAYEQYF.

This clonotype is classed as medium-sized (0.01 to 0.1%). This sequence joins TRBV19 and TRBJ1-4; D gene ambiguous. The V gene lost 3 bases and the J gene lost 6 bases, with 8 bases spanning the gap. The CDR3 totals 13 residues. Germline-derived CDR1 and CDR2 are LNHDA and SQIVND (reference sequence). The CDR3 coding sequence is TGTGCCAGTAGTATCGTCCGGGATGAAAAACTGTTTTTT. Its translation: CASSIVRDEKLFF.

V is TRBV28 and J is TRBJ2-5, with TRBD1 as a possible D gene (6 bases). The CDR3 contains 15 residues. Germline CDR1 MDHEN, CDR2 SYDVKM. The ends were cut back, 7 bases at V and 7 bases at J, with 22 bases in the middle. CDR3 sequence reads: CASNSGTHSIATQYF. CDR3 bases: TGTGCCAGCAACTCCGGGACACATTCAATCGCGACCCAGTACTTC.

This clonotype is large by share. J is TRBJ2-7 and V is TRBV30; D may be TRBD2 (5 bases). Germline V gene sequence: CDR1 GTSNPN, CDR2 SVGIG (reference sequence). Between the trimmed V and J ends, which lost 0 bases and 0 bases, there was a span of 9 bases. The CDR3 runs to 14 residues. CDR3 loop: CAWSVKAVSYEQYF. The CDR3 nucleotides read TGTGCCTGGAGTGTGAAAGCGGTCTCCTACGAGCAGTACTTC.

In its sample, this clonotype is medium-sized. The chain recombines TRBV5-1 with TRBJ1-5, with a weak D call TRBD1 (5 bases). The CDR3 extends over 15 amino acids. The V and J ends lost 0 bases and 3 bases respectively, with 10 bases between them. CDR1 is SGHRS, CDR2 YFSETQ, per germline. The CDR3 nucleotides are TGCGCCAGCAGCTTGGATGGGACCTTCAATCAGCCCCAGCATTTT. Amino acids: CASSLDGTFNQPQHF.

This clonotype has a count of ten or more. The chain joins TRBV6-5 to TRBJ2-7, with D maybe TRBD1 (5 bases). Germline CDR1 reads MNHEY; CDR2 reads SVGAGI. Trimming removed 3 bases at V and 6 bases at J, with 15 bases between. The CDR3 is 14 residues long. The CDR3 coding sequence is TGTGCCAGCAGTTATCAGGGTAAAGGAAGCGAGCAGTACTTC. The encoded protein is CASSYQGKGSEQYF.